This TCR beta chain is from a study of T cells in Graves' hyperthyroidism and ophthalmopathy. Hyperthyroidism was newly diagnosed in patients aged 18 to 65 (duration under 2 months). Diagnoses were made from clinical symptoms, serum measures (thyroxine and TRAb), thyroid ultrasound and orbital computed tomography. The table lists this clonotype with many counts. The CDR3 covers 16 residues. Germline CDR1 and CDR2: SGHKS and YYEKEE (reference sequence). Trimming took 4 bases from V and 0 from J; bases not matched to a gene: 6. Researchers took RNA transcripts and amplified the TCR beta CDR3 regions from them. Initially, a first-round RT-PCR of the TCR CDR3 employed the HTBI primer set. TCRdb ran MiXCR on the multiplex PCR reads and lists one entry per CDR3 protein. Here the sample spans some 770,000 distinct CDR3 sequences, over 15% being singletons.

This chain joins TRBV5-5 and TRBJ1-4, with TRBD1 matching over 7 bases. Sample: blood. The source is a man aged 18 to 35 with Graves' hyperthyroidism. The CDR3 spells CASSPDRWATNEKLFF. The CDR3 nucleotides are TGTGCCAGCAGCCCGGACAGGTGGGCAACTAATGAAAAACTGTTTTTT. The complete variable domain, with remaining parts taken from reference TRBV5-5 and TRBJ1-4, reads DAGVTQSPTHLIKTRGQQVTLRCSPISGHKSVSWYQQVLGQGPQFIFQYYEKEERGRGNFPDRFSARQFPNYSSELNVNALLLGDSALYLCASSPDRWATNEKLFFGSGTQLSVL.